The present entry profiles one T cell receptor (beta chain) with its context. As yet, its antigen is unknown. Amplification used 60 Vbeta primers and 13 Jbeta primers. TCRdb keeps only in-frame clones here, not all; method: immunoSEQ multiplex PCR. The sample holds 90,000 to 150,000 clones. The data derive from a study of cytomegalovirus exposure and HLA in healthy donors. For the study at large: Unique TCR beta sequences numbering approximately 120 million came from 150 million to 200 million T cells in an earlier analysis.

Findings and limits, study-wide: For cytomegalovirus status, the classifier reportedly gave diagnoses with high specificity and sensitivity.

CDR1 and CDR2 (germline): MGHRA, YSYEKL. This CDR3 has 14 amino acids. Trimming left V 6 bases short and J 2 bases short, with 10 bases between. The sample taken for sequencing was PBMCs. The chain carries TRBV4-1 and TRBJ1-4, with D perhaps TRBD1 (6 bases). The sequence was collected from a man aged 18 to 35 in good health and CMV-seronegative. CDR3 DNA: TGCGCCAGCAGACAGGGTAGGACTAATGAAAAACTGTTTTTT. Translating it yields CASRQGRTNEKLFF.